A single sample gave rise to the 18 T cell receptor beta chains below, sequenced in a study of shared clonotypes between healthy human individuals. Here immunoSEQ multiplex PCR was the method, and the copy in TCRdb shows in-frame clones only, minus some. The table has about 470,000 clones, more than 75% seen once. The sample comprised PBMCs. The receptor set was obtained from a woman aged 40 to 50 in good health. Some clones in this sample may be carry-over from other donors' samples.

The chain couples TRBV5-1 to TRBJ2-1; D remains unclear. The CDR3 is 13 residues long. Germline V lookup: CDR1 SGHRS, CDR2 YFSETQ. V lost 1 base to trimming and J lost 7 bases, with 9 bases between them. CDR3: CASSLNGVNEQFF. CDR3 sequence (DNA): TGCGCCAGCAGCTTGAACGGAGTAAATGAGCAGTTCTTC.

The rearrangement links TRBV7-9 to TRBJ2-7, with 8 bases fitting TRBD1. The CDR3 has 14 residues. Losses at the gene ends were 7 bases for V and 3 bases for J; bases not matched to a gene: 8. Germline V gene data show CDR1 as SEHNR and CDR2 as FQNEAQ (reference sequence). CDR3 in DNA: TGTGCCAGCACCAGACAGGGGTCTTTCTACGAGCAGTACTTC. This translates into CASTRQGSFYEQYF. The complete variable domain, with remaining parts taken from reference TRBV7-9 and TRBJ2-7, reads DTGVSQNPRHKITKRGQNVTFRCDPISEHNRLYWYRQTLGQGPEFLTYFQNEAQLEKSRLLSDRFSAERPKGSFSTLEIQRTEQGDSAMYLCASTRQGSFYEQYFGPGTRLTVT.

This chain uses TRBV14 with TRBJ2-2, with 7 bases fitting TRBD2. The CDR3 contains 14 residues. Trimming at V came to 3 bases and at J to 8 bases, leaving 6 bases not matched to a gene. The V gene's germline CDR1 is SGHDN and CDR2 FVKESK. This CDR3 is CASSQPGGWGELFF. The CDR3 DNA is TGTGCCAGCAGCCAGCCGGGAGGATGGGGGGAGCTGTTTTTT.

This chain joins TRBV29-1 and TRBJ1-1; D is uncertain. The CDR3 is 14 amino acids. V was clipped by 1 base and J by 1 base, with 10 bases between them. Germline V CDR1 and CDR2: SQVTM, ANQGSEA. CDR3 sequence: CSVEGKIANTEAFF. In nucleotides, the CDR3 is TGCAGCGTTGAAGGTAAAATAGCGAACACTGAAGCTTTCTTT.

This clone occurred many times. This sequence joins TRBV27 and TRBJ1-1; TRBD1 aligns across 10 bases. CDR3 length equals 14 residues. The junction had 0 bases not matched to a gene; V was cut back by 1 base and J by 4 bases. Per the germline V gene, CDR1 is MNHEY and CDR2 is SMNVEV (reference sequence). Here the CDR3 reads CASSLWTGGTEAFF. For the CDR3, the DNA is TGTGCCAGCAGTTTATGGACAGGGGGCACTGAAGCTTTCTTT.

The chain uses TRBV5-6 and TRBJ2-5; D may match TRBD1 or TRBD2 (6 bases each). The CDR3 sequence is 15 residues long. V lost 4 bases, J lost 4 bases, and 17 bases lay in between. Germline V lookup: CDR1 SGHDT, CDR2 YYEEEE. The CDR3 here is CASSRLGGAGETQYF. The CDR3 nucleotides read TGTGCCAGCAGCCGACTGGGGGGCGCGGGAGAGACCCAGTACTTC.

CDR3 in amino acids: CASSLDRGRIDTEAFF. The CDR3 DNA reads TGTGCCAGCAGCCTGGACAGGGGGCGGATTGACACTGAAGCTTTCTTT. V is TRBV14 and J is TRBJ1-1; TRBD1 matches 11 bases. Per the germline V gene, CDR1 is SGHDN and CDR2 is FVKESK. CDR3 size: 16 residues. V shed 4 bases and J 3 bases; nucleotides not matched to a gene: 7.

The genes are TRBV6-5 and TRBJ1-2; 7 bases fit TRBD1. V was pared by 5 bases and J by 2 bases, with 5 bases of the junction left unmatched. The V gene's germline CDR1 is MNHEY and CDR2 SVGAGI. The CDR3 sequence is 14 residues long. The CDR3 coding sequence is TGTGCCAGCAGTCCTCGACAGGGCAACTATGGCTACACCTTC. Its protein is CASSPRQGNYGYTF.

This sequence joins TRBV7-9 and TRBJ2-1; TRBD2 aligns across 14 bases. The CDR3 extends over 16 amino acids. The germline CDR1 and CDR2 sequences are SEHNR and FQNEAQ (reference sequence). With 5 bases clipped from V and 6 bases from J, the junction kept 6 bases outside the gene matches. CDR3 region: CASSSRLAGGLNEQFF. In DNA form, the CDR3 reads TGTGCCAGCAGCAGCCGACTAGCGGGAGGGCTCAATGAGCAGTTCTTC.

This clone was counted between two and nine times. The chain couples TRBV10-2 to TRBJ1-1; 7 positions match TRBD1. V trimming: 3 bases; J trimming: 7 bases; junction bases outside the gene matches: 11. The CDR3 spans 15 residues. CDR1 WSHSY and CDR2 SAAADI come from the germline V gene. The CDR3: CASSEGGKGMGEAFF. In DNA form, the CDR3 reads TGCGCCAGCAGTGAAGGGGGCAAAGGGATGGGTGAAGCTTTCTTT.

The rearrangement uses TRBV9 and TRBJ1-2; tentative D call: TRBD1 (6 bases). The germline V gene encodes CDR1 SGDLS and CDR2 YYNGEE. V lost 1 base and J 3 bases, leaving 13 bases between the germline ends. This CDR3 is built from 15 residues. The CDR3 bases are TGTGCCAGCAGCGTATGGGACATAGATTACTATGGCTACACCTTC. Its translation is CASSVWDIDYYGYTF.

This clone was seen just once. V is TRBV5-4 and J is TRBJ2-7, with D possibly being TRBD1 (5 bases). CDR3 size: 13 residues. Germline CDR1 SGHNT, CDR2 YYREEE (reference sequence). The V gene lost 3 bases and the J gene lost 2 bases, with 9 bases spanning the gap. This chain's CDR3 is CASSSTVPYEQYF. The CDR3 DNA reads TGTGCCAGCAGCTCGACAGTGCCCTACGAGCAGTACTTC.

To note about this clone: This sample also contains other DNA sequences that code for the same CDR3. The rearrangement links TRBV7-3 to TRBJ2-3; TRBD1 aligns across 8 bases. This CDR3 contains 14 residues. Germline-derived CDR1 and CDR2 are SGHTA and FQGTGA. Trimming took 8 bases from V and 0 from J; bases not matched to a gene: 4. The CDR3 bases are TGTGCCAGCTCCAGGACAGGGAGCACAGATACGCAGTATTTT. Translated, it gives CASSRTGSTDTQYF.

In its sample, this clone was seen once. The chain uses TRBV7-9 and TRBJ2-3; D unclear. Germline CDR1 reads SEHNR; CDR2 reads FQNEAQ (reference sequence). The V end lost 4 bases, the J end lost 1 base, and 21 bases lay between the germline ends. The CDR3 length is 18 residues. The CDR3 loop is CASSYPALGDKGTDTQYF. The CDR3 nucleotides are TGTGCCAGCAGCTACCCGGCCCTCGGAGACAAAGGCACAGATACGCAGTATTTT.

This chain joins TRBV15 and TRBJ1-3; D is perhaps TRBD1 (5 bases). The V end was cut by 4 bases, the J end by 1 base, with 11 bases between. The CDR3 is made up of 15 amino acids. CDR1 LNHNV and CDR2 YYDKDF come from the germline V gene (reference sequence). This CDR3 is CATSTRSGSGNTIYF. DNA for the CDR3: TGTGCCACCAGCACTAGATCAGGGTCTGGAAACACCATATATTTT. Full variable domain (missing parts from reference TRBV15 and TRBJ1-3): DAMVIQNPRYQVTQFGKPVTLSCSQTLNHNVMYWYQQKSSQAPKLLFHYYDKDFNNEADTPDNFQSRRPNTSFCFLDIRSPGLGDTAMYLCATSTRSGSGNTIYFGEGSWLTVV.

This clone was picked up a small number of times. The V and J genes are TRBV27 and TRBJ2-1; 9 positions agree with TRBD1. The germline V gene has CDR1 MNHEY and CDR2 SMNVEV (reference sequence). The J segment lost 2 bases and the V segment lost 8 bases, leaving 4 bases of the junction unmatched. The CDR3 length is 14 residues. CDR3 coding DNA: TGTGCCAGCGCTAGGACAGGGGCCTACAATGAGCAGTTCTTC. It translates to CASARTGAYNEQFF.

The gene calls are TRBV5-6 and TRBJ1-1; D may be TRBD1 (5 bases). V dropped 5 bases and J dropped 2 bases, with 10 bases sitting between them. The V gene's germline CDR1 is SGHDT and CDR2 YYEEEE. The CDR3 is 13 amino acids. The DNA for the CDR3 is TGTGCCAGCAGTTTCGACAGTAACACTGAAGCTTTCTTT. Amino acids: CASSFDSNTEAFF.

The chain combines TRBV15 with TRBJ2-7; D is undetermined. Germline loops: CDR1 LNHNV, CDR2 YYDKDF (reference sequence). V lost 0 bases, J lost 4 bases, and 7 bases lay in between. CDR3 length: 13 amino acids. The CDR3 coding sequence is TGTGCCACCAGCAGAGAGTTGGGATACGAGCAGTACTTC. Encoded protein: CATSRELGYEQYF.